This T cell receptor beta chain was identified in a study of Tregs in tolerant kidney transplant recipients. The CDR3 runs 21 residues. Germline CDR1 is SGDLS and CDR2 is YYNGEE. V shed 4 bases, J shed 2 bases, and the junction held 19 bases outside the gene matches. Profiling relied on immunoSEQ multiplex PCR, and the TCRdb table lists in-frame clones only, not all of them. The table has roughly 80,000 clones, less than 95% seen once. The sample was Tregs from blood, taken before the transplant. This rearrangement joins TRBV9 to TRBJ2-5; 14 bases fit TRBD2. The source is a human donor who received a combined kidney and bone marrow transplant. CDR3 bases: TGTGCCAGCAGCATGAGCCCGGGAGGACTAGCGGGAGGAAGGGAACAAGAGACCCAGTACTTC. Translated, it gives CASSMSPGGLAGGREQETQYF.